This entry lists 5 T cell receptor beta chains sequenced from one sample in a study of PD-L1 blockade in urothelial cancer. Produced via immunoSEQ multiplex PCR; TCRdb's table is partial and in-frame only. The data show about 100,000 clones, about 90% seen once. The sample consisted of PBMCs, taken around atezolizumab (anti-PD-L1) treatment. These receptors all stem from a woman at least 80 years old with urothelial cancer.

This clone appeared a single time. V is TRBV29-1 and J is TRBJ1-2; tentatively, D is TRBD1 (6 bases). This CDR3 spans 13 amino acids. Trimming left V 4 bases short and J 3 bases short, with 12 bases between. Germline CDR1 and CDR2: SQVTM and ANQGSEA. DNA of the CDR3: TGCAGCGTTGGCCAGGGGCTCGACTATGGCTACACCTTC. Its translation is CSVGQGLDYGYTF.

The chain carries TRBV6-5 and TRBJ2-1, with 8 bases aligning to TRBD2. V shed 6 bases, J shed 0 bases, and the junction held 4 bases outside the gene matches. Germline CDR1 reads MNHEY; CDR2 reads SVGAGI. This CDR3 spans 15 amino acids. The CDR3 DNA reads as TGTGCCAGCAGACCGAGCGGGAGCTCCTACAATGAGCAGTTCTTC. It yields the protein CASRPSGSSYNEQFF.

The chain uses TRBV25-1 and TRBJ1-3, with D hard to call. Per germline, CDR1 MGHDK and CDR2 SYGVNS. This CDR3 is built from 14 residues. The V gene lost 4 bases and the J gene lost 4 bases, with 11 bases spanning the gap. The CDR3 nucleotides read TGTGCCAGCAGTGCCCCGGTGAGGGGAAACACCATATATTTT. Its translation: CASSAPVRGNTIYF.

The J gene is TRBJ2-7, the V gene TRBV5-1; TRBD1 matches at 7 bases. The CDR3 has 16 residues. V dropped 3 bases and J dropped 2; count of bases not matched to a gene: 11. From germline, CDR1 is SGHRS and CDR2 YFSETQ. The CDR3 here is CASSSSPGQKTYEQYF. The DNA for the CDR3 is TGCGCCAGCAGCTCGAGTCCGGGACAGAAAACCTACGAGCAGTACTTC.

The chain joins TRBV15 to TRBJ1-5; D is ambiguous. Trimming cost V 2 bases and J 2 bases, with 16 bases left between them. CDR1 is LNHNV, CDR2 YYDKDF, per germline (reference sequence). CDR3 size: 17 residues. CDR3 sequence reads: CATSRMPGRRGNQPQHF. As DNA, the CDR3 is TGTGCCACCAGCAGAATGCCTGGCAGGAGGGGCAATCAGCCCCAGCATTTT.